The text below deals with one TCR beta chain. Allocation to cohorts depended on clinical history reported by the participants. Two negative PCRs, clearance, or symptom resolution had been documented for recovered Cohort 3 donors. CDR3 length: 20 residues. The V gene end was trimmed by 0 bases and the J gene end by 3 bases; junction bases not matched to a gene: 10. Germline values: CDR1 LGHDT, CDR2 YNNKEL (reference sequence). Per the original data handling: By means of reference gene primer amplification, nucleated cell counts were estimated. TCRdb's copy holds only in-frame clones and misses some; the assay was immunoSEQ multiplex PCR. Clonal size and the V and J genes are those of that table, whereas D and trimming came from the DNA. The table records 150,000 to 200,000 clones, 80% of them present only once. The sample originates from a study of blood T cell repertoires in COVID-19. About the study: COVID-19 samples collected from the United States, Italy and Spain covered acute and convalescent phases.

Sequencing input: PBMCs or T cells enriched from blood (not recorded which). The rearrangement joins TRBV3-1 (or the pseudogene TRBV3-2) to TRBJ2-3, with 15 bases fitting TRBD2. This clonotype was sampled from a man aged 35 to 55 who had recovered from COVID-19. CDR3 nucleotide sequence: TGTGCCAGCAGCCAAGAAGGCTGGACTAGCGGGGGGGCTGGGACAGATACGCAGTATTTT. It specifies CASSQEGWTSGGAGTDTQYF.